Each of the 17 T cell receptor beta chains below was sequenced from the same sample in a study of T cell responses to AZD1222 COVID-19 vaccine. Here immunoSEQ multiplex PCR was the method, and the copy in TCRdb shows in-frame clones only, minus some. Of fewer than 80,000 clones in the sample, more than 70% were seen once. The sequences come from peripheral blood, collected 28 days after the second dose of the MenACWY control vaccine. The receptor set was obtained from an adult who received the MenACWY meningococcal vaccine as a control.

This chain links TRBV7-8 with TRBJ1-3, with D unresolved. Germline lookup yields CDR1 SGHVS and CDR2 FQNEAQ. With 1 base removed from V and 3 bases from J, the gap between germline ends came to 10 bases. The CDR3 has 15 residues. The CDR3 here is CASSLEYIFGNTIYF. As DNA, the CDR3 is TGTGCCAGCAGCTTAGAATACATATTTGGAAACACCATATATTTT.

The chain has TRBV3-1 (or the pseudogene TRBV3-2) and TRBJ2-1, with D maybe TRBD2 (5 bases). The CDR3 spans 14 residues. Between the trimmed V and J ends, which lost 4 bases and 6 bases, there was a span of 13 bases. Germline-derived CDR1 and CDR2 are LGHDT and YNNKEL (reference sequence). This chain's CDR3 is CASSPRGAGNEQFF. CDR3 DNA: TGTGCCAGCAGCCCCCGAGGTGCGGGCAATGAGCAGTTCTTC.

The V call is TRBV7-9, the J call TRBJ1-3; D remains ambiguous. The length of the CDR3 is 15 residues. Per the germline V gene, CDR1 is SEHNR and CDR2 is FQNEAQ (reference sequence). The V end lost 5 bases, the J end lost 0 bases, and 11 bases lay between the germline ends. This CDR3 reads CASSRTLSSGNTIYF. The CDR3 bases are TGTGCCAGCAGCCGAACGTTGAGCTCTGGAAACACCATATATTTT.

V is TRBV19 and J is TRBJ1-2; D unclear. The CDR3 length is 14 residues. Trimming left V 3 bases short and J 3 bases short, with 11 bases between. The germline V gene encodes CDR1 LNHDA and CDR2 SQIVND (reference sequence). CDR3 residues: CASSISIEDYGYTF. The CDR3 DNA sequence: TGTGCCAGTAGTATCTCCATAGAGGACTATGGCTACACCTTC. The whole variable domain, remainder taken from reference TRBV19 and TRBJ1-2, is DGGITQSPKYLFRKEGQNVTLSCEQNLNHDAMYWYRQDPGQGLRLIYYSQIVNDFQKGDIAEGYSVSREKKESFPLTVTSAQKNPTAFYLCASSISIEDYGYTFGSGTRLTVV.

The DNA of the CDR3 is TGTGCCAGCGGGTATGGGGTCGATACGCAGTATTTT. Amino acids: CASGYGVDTQYF. The chain employs TRBV12-3 or TRBV12-4 and TRBJ2-3; unclear D gene. There are 12 residues in the CDR3. Trimming pared 8 bases from V and 6 bases from J, leaving 12 bases between.

This chain links TRBV9 with TRBJ2-3, with TRBD2 matching 7 bases. The germline V gene has CDR1 SGDLS and CDR2 YYNGEE. The CDR3 totals 15 residues. Germline trimming cut 4 bases from V and 0 bases from J; bases unmatched to any gene: 5. This CDR3 reads CASSSRLASTDTQYF. The CDR3, as DNA: TGTGCCAGCAGCTCCCGACTAGCTAGCACAGATACGCAGTATTTT.

The rearrangement joins TRBV6-2 or TRBV6-3 to TRBJ1-5; TRBD1 matches 8 bases. The CDR3 is 15 residues long. The germline CDR1 and CDR2 sequences are MNHEY and SVGEGT. The V segment lost 2 bases and the J segment 3 bases; nucleotides outside the gene matches: 3. In DNA form, the CDR3 reads TGTGCCAGCAGTTACGGGACAGGATACAATCAGCCCCAGCATTTT. The encoded protein is CASSYGTGYNQPQHF.

V gene TRBV28 combines with J gene TRBJ1-5; TRBD1 matches at 10 bases. Trimming at V came to 10 bases and at J to 3 bases, leaving 12 bases not matched to a gene. This CDR3 spans 16 amino acids. Germline V gives CDR1 MDHEN, CDR2 SYDVKM. CDR3 nucleotides: TGTGCCACCACTCCTACCGGGACAGGGGACAATCAGCCCCAGCATTTT. It encodes CATTPTGTGDNQPQHF.

The chain couples TRBV20-1 to TRBJ2-7; the D call may be TRBD1 or TRBD2 (5 bases each). Germline V lookup: CDR1 DFQATT, CDR2 SNEGSKA (reference sequence). Trimming left V 3 bases short and J 0 bases short, with 12 bases between. The CDR3 consists of 14 residues. Written as DNA, the CDR3 is TGCAGTGCTAGTTTACGGGGCGGCTCCTACGAGCAGTACTTC. It encodes CSASLRGGSYEQYF.

V usage is TRBV20-1 and J usage is TRBJ1-4, with D tentatively TRBD1 (5 bases). Trimming removed 7 bases at V and 5 bases at J, with 23 bases between. Germline V gene sequence: CDR1 DFQATT, CDR2 SNEGSKA (reference sequence). The CDR3 is 16 residues long. The CDR3 DNA sequence: TGCAGTGGTAGTAGCGGGATAGGACAAGAAAATGAAAAACTGTTTTTT. The encoded protein is CSGSSGIGQENEKLFF.

The chain uses TRBV5-4 and TRBJ1-4; TRBD1 is a possible D gene (5 bases). The V gene's germline CDR1 is SGHNT and CDR2 YYREEE (reference sequence). The CDR3 covers 15 residues. With 3 bases removed from V and 7 bases from J, the gap between germline ends came to 16 bases. CDR3 nucleotides: TGTGCCAGCAGCTACGGCGGGGGGAGTGGTGAAAAACTGTTTTTT. This gives the protein CASSYGGGSGEKLFF.

The genes are TRBV7-2 and TRBJ1-1; 7 nucleotides line up with TRBD1. The CDR3 runs to 14 residues. V lost 5 bases to trimming and J lost 5 bases; unmatched junction nucleotides: 8. Per germline, CDR1 SGHTA and CDR2 FQGNSA. CDR3 sequence: CASSLRDRVTEAFF. CDR3 DNA: TGTGCCAGCAGCCTACGAGACAGGGTAACTGAAGCTTTCTTT.

The V gene is TRBV15, the J gene TRBJ2-6, with TRBD1 matching 7 bases. V lost 5 bases and J lost 1; bases outside the gene matches: 5. CDR1 and CDR2 (germline): LNHNV, YYDKDF (reference sequence). CDR3 length: 16 amino acids. The CDR3 region is CATSGEQGSGANVLTF. The CDR3 bases are TGTGCCACCAGCGGTGAACAGGGGTCTGGGGCCAACGTCCTGACTTTC.

The gene calls are TRBV2 and TRBJ1-5; 8 bases are shared with TRBD1. The CDR3 loop spans 15 amino acids. From germline, CDR1 is SNHLY and CDR2 FYNNEI. V gave up 6 bases and J gave up 4 bases; unmatched junction bases: 8. This CDR3 reads CASRGGQGANQPQHF. The CDR3 DNA is TGTGCCAGCAGGGGAGGACAGGGTGCTAATCAGCCCCAGCATTTT.

The sample holds one count of this clone. The chain recombines TRBV12-3 or TRBV12-4 with TRBJ1-1; no firm D call. The CDR3 is made up of 13 amino acids. Between the trimmed V and J ends, which lost 0 bases and 6 bases, there was a span of 8 bases. The DNA of the CDR3 is TGTGCCAGCAGTTTAGCGGGGAAGGCTGAAGCTTTCTTT. As protein: CASSLAGKAEAFF.

The genes are TRBV6-5 and TRBJ2-1; no reliable D call. The germline V and J ends were trimmed by 5 bases and 9 bases, with 14 bases remaining between them. The CDR3 is made up of 13 amino acids. Looked up from germline, CDR1 is MNHEY and CDR2 is SVGAGI. The CDR3 DNA reads as TGTGCCAGCAGTAAACCTAGATTCGGTGAGCAGTTCTTC. This sequence encodes CASSKPRFGEQFF.

The J gene is TRBJ1-5, the V gene TRBV6-5, with 7 bases lining up with TRBD1. The germline V gene encodes CDR1 MNHEY and CDR2 SVGAGI. V lost 2 bases, J lost 4 bases, and 5 bases stayed unmatched. This CDR3 is 15 amino acids long. The CDR3 is CASSYVGGRNQPQHF. CDR3 coding DNA: TGTGCCAGCAGTTACGTAGGGGGCCGAAATCAGCCCCAGCATTTT.